The 25 T cell receptor beta chains below all came from one sample that was sequenced in a study of T cell repertoires in cytomegalovirus infection. Antigens for these TCRs are unknown. TCRdb passed the reads through MiXCR, listing each CDR3 protein once. The data contain about 220,000 distinct CDR3 sequences, about 40% of them singletons. The specimen comprised CD8+ T cells from cultured PBMCs, sampled from culture after CMV antigen stimulation. Receptors were obtained from a human donor in good health (CMV status not recorded). Some clones in this sample may be carry-over from other donors' samples.

The V and J genes are TRBV11-2 and TRBJ2-1, with 9 bases identical to TRBD2. Germline V CDR1 and CDR2: SGHAT, FQNNGV. CDR3 length equals 14 residues. The J segment lost 5 bases and the V segment lost 6 bases, leaving 5 bases of the junction unmatched. The CDR3, as DNA: TGTGCCAGCAGACTAGCGGGTATAAACAATGAGCAGTTCTTC. This sequence encodes CASRLAGINNEQFF.

The chain carries TRBV20-1 and TRBJ2-1, with 12 bases matching TRBD2. Trimming removed 2 bases from V and 2 bases from J; junction bases left unmatched: 7. This CDR3 contains 17 residues. Germline V gene data show CDR1 as DFQATT and CDR2 as SNEGSKA (reference sequence). The CDR3 region is CSARPGLAGRTYNEQFF. The CDR3 DNA sequence: TGCAGTGCTAGACCAGGACTAGCGGGACGGACCTACAATGAGCAGTTCTTC.

This clonotype has a count of ten or more. The chain uses TRBV7-6 and TRBJ1-1; weak D call: TRBD1 (5 bases). There are 17 residues in the CDR3. V was shortened by 1 base and J by 1 base, with 16 bases between the two germline ends. CDR1 SGHVS and CDR2 FNYEAQ come from the germline V gene. This CDR3 reads CASSLGPSGIGNTEAFF. In DNA form, the CDR3 reads TGTGCCAGCAGCTTAGGCCCCTCAGGGATTGGGAACACTGAAGCTTTCTTT.

DNA for the CDR3: TGCGCCAGCAGCTTGGCAGGGGGCGGTGGCACTGAAGCTTTCTTT. Translated: CASSLAGGGGTEAFF. The chain is built from TRBV5-1 and TRBJ1-1; 8 bases line up with TRBD1. The trim removed 0 bases at V and 4 bases at J, leaving 5 bases unmatched. The CDR3 is 15 residues long. Germline V CDR1 and CDR2: SGHRS, YFSETQ.

This chain joins TRBV28 and TRBJ2-1; D not certain. V gave up 5 bases and J gave up 0 bases, with 8 bases separating them. CDR3 length: 14 amino acids. The germline gives CDR1 MDHEN, CDR2 SYDVKM. CDR3 nucleotides: TGTGCCAGCAGTCCGGAGAGCTCCTACAATGAGCAGTTCTTC. This sequence encodes CASSPESSYNEQFF.

This chain joins TRBV12-3 or TRBV12-4 and TRBJ2-2; D call uncertain. V lost 5 bases, J lost 6 bases, and 10 bases lay in between. The CDR3 totals 13 residues. The CDR3 bases are TGTGCCAGCAGTCCCCCCTGGTCCGGGGAGCTGTTTTTT. This translates into CASSPPWSGELFF.

This clonotype was detected only a few times. V usage is TRBV7-6 and J usage is TRBJ2-7; TRBD1 matches at 7 bases. The CDR3 contains 13 residues. The J segment lost 5 bases and the V segment lost 4 bases, leaving 5 bases of the junction unmatched. Germline V gene sequence: CDR1 SGHVS, CDR2 FNYEAQ. The CDR3 nucleotides read TGTGCCAGCAGCTCATTCCAGGGGGACGAGCAGTACTTC. Translating it yields CASSSFQGDEQYF.

The chain employs TRBV12-3 or TRBV12-4 and TRBJ1-5; D perhaps matches TRBD1 (5 bases). V gave up 3 bases and J gave up 5 bases, with 14 bases separating them. The CDR3 is 15 residues long. This CDR3 is CASSLGRGRDQPQHF. The CDR3, as DNA: TGTGCCAGCAGTTTGGGGCGAGGTAGGGATCAGCCCCAGCATTTT.

This clonotype was recorded a few times. The chain combines TRBV7-9 with TRBJ2-7; D might be TRBD1 (6 bases). This CDR3 contains 15 residues. Germline values: CDR1 SEHNR, CDR2 FQNEAQ (reference sequence). V gave up 3 bases and J gave up 6 bases, with 18 bases separating them. CDR3: CASSLGHPGVSEQYF. The CDR3 DNA is TGTGCCAGCAGCTTGGGTCACCCAGGGGTGAGCGAGCAGTACTTC.

J is TRBJ2-3 and V is TRBV18, with TRBD2 matching 9 bases. The CDR3 runs to 18 residues. The V gene's germline CDR1 is KGHSH and CDR2 LQKENI. V was clipped by 1 base and J by 2 bases; unmatched bases: 10. The CDR3 reads CASSPHRRSGGTTDTQYF. The DNA of the CDR3 is TGTGCCAGCTCACCACATCGGAGAAGCGGGGGGACCACAGATACGCAGTATTTT.

The CDR3 coding sequence is TGCAGCGTTGAAGGCCCAAGAGCGGGGGGGACCTACGAGCAGTACTTC. Translated, it gives CSVEGPRAGGTYEQYF. This chain links TRBV29-1 with TRBJ2-7; TRBD2 matches at 10 bases. Germline V lookup: CDR1 SQVTM, CDR2 ANQGSEA. Trimming at V came to 1 base and at J to 2 bases, leaving 8 bases not matched to a gene. The CDR3 is made up of 16 amino acids.

This clonotype was counted between two and nine times. The chain is built from TRBV4-1 and TRBJ2-4; D is possibly TRBD2 (5 bases). Germline values: CDR1 MGHRA, CDR2 YSYEKL. The CDR3 runs 17 residues. Between the trimmed V and J ends, which lost 0 bases and 0 bases, there was a span of 12 bases. The CDR3 DNA reads as TGCGCCAGCAGCCAAGAATCCACGAGGGCAGCCAAAAACATTCAGTACTTC. It is translated as CASSQESTRAAKNIQYF.

The chain employs TRBV2 and TRBJ1-5, with D perhaps TRBD1 (6 bases). Trimming stripped 3 bases from V and 6 bases from J, with 12 bases between. CDR3 size: 14 residues. Germline V gene lookup returns CDR1 SNHLY and CDR2 FYNNEI. CDR3 in DNA: TGTGCCAGCAGTGATCCAGGGGTGAGTCAGCCCCAGCATTTT. Protein product: CASSDPGVSQPQHF.

A few counts support this clonotype. A much larger clonotype is one base distant, so this may be a read error. This CDR3 is CASSFTNEQFF. As DNA, the CDR3 is TGTGCCAGCAGCTTCACCAATGAGCAGTTCTTC. V gene TRBV7-9 combines with J gene TRBJ2-1, with unresolved D. The V gene lost 3 bases and the J gene lost 6 bases, with 3 bases spanning the gap. CDR3 length equals 11 residues. Per germline, CDR1 SEHNR and CDR2 FQNEAQ (reference sequence).

The rearrangement uses TRBV7-3 and TRBJ2-3; no firm D call. This CDR3 comprises 14 residues. V gave up 6 bases and J gave up 0 bases, with 10 bases separating them. Germline loops: CDR1 SGHTA, CDR2 FQGTGA. CDR3 in amino acids: CASRHTTSTDTQYF. The CDR3 bases are TGTGCCAGCAGACACACTACTAGCACAGATACGCAGTATTTT.

V usage is TRBV7-2 and J usage is TRBJ2-7; D is perhaps TRBD1 (7 bases). The germline V and J ends were trimmed by 2 bases and 6 bases, with 17 bases remaining between them. The CDR3 length is 15 residues. The germline V gene has CDR1 SGHTA and CDR2 FQGNSA. CDR3 DNA sequence: TGTGCCAGCAGCTTAATAGGCAGGGGGGACAGCGAGCAGTACTTC. It yields the protein CASSLIGRGDSEQYF.

As for this clonotype: The germline gene is not matched at one end of the junction; a read error may be the cause. The chain couples TRBV7-6 to TRBJ2-2, with TRBD1 identical over 10 bases. The CDR3 covers 14 residues. Germline loops: CDR1 SGHVS, CDR2 FNYEAQ. The DNA for the CDR3 is TGTGCTAGCAGCTTGACAGGGGGCATCGGGGAGCTGTTTTTT. It specifies CASSLTGGIGELFF.

This rearrangement joins TRBV11-3 to TRBJ2-2, with 8 nucleotides matching TRBD2. V lost 5 bases, J lost 5 bases, and 13 bases stayed unmatched. CDR3 length equals 17 residues. Looked up from germline, CDR1 is SGHNT and CDR2 is YENEEA. The CDR3 is CASSLNGVAGLTGELFF. Here the CDR3 DNA reads TGTGCCAGCAGCCTCAACGGGGTAGCGGGGTTAACCGGGGAGCTGTTTTTT. Filled out from reference TRBV11-3 and TRBJ2-2, the complete variable domain reads EAGVVQSPRYKIIEKKQPVAFWCNPISGHNTLYWYLQNLGQGPELLIRYENEEAVDDSQLPKDRFSAERLKGVDSTLKIQPAELGDSAVYLCASSLNGVAGLTGELFFGEGSRLTVL.

The rearrangement joins TRBV7-3 to TRBJ2-5, with TRBD1 identical over 9 bases. V lost 5 bases to trimming and J lost 5 bases; unmatched junction nucleotides: 9. Germline V gives CDR1 SGHTA, CDR2 FQGTGA. CDR3 length: 15 residues. CDR3 DNA sequence: TGTGCCAGCAGCGTCACAGGGGGCGCACGGGAGACCCAGTACTTC. Its protein is CASSVTGGARETQYF.

At least ten counts were recorded for this clonotype. The chain is built from TRBV7-2 and TRBJ1-6; D unclear. Trimming took off 4 bases at V and 3 bases at J, with 13 bases between the two ends. This CDR3 region has 16 residues. Germline V gives CDR1 SGHTA, CDR2 FQGNSA. This CDR3 reads CASSSPVDYYNSPLHF. CDR3 DNA sequence: TGTGCCAGCAGCTCCCCTGTGGATTACTATAATTCACCCCTCCACTTT.

V is TRBV19 and J is TRBJ2-1; 13 bases are shared with TRBD2. The CDR3 is made up of 17 amino acids. Germline assignment: CDR1 LNHDA and CDR2 SQIVND (reference sequence). Trimming cost V 3 bases and J 7 bases; bases outside gene matches: 9. CDR3 in amino acids: CASSMGLAGSGWNEQFF. CDR3 in DNA: TGTGCCAGTAGTATGGGACTAGCGGGGTCGGGCTGGAATGAGCAGTTCTTC.

This clonotype was seen a handful of times. The chain uses TRBV7-2 and TRBJ2-7, with D possibly matching TRBD2 (5 bases). There are 14 residues in the CDR3. Deletions cut 5 bases from V and 3 bases from J, with 14 bases between. Looked up from germline, CDR1 is SGHTA and CDR2 is FQGNSA. Here the CDR3 reads CASSPSEENYEQYF. CDR3 nucleotide sequence: TGTGCCAGCAGCCCCTCGGAGGAAAACTACGAGCAGTACTTC.

The genes are TRBV7-8 and TRBJ2-5, with 9 bases identical to TRBD1. This CDR3 is built from 15 residues. Germline CDR1 and CDR2: SGHVS and FQNEAQ. V was clipped by 6 bases and J by 5 bases; unmatched bases: 10. CDR3 in DNA: TGTGCCAGCAGATCTCCCGGGACAGGGTCTGAGACCCAGTACTTC. Translation gives CASRSPGTGSETQYF.

The V call is TRBV12-5, the J call TRBJ1-1, with 7 bases fitting TRBD1. The germline V gene encodes CDR1 LGHNT and CDR2 FRNRAP. The CDR3 contains 16 residues. Trimming cost V 5 bases and J 5 bases; bases outside gene matches: 14. The DNA of the CDR3 is TGTGCTAGTGGTCTTGGACAGGCAGGCGGGGGGACTGAAGCTTTCTTT. It codes for CASGLGQAGGGTEAFF.

The V call is TRBV28, the J call TRBJ1-2; 9 nucleotides line up with TRBD1. V lost 4 bases to trimming and J lost 3 bases; unmatched junction nucleotides: 6. Germline V lookup: CDR1 MDHEN, CDR2 SYDVKM. The CDR3 runs 15 residues. The DNA of the CDR3 is TGTGCCAGCAGTTCACCGGGACAGGGACACTATGGCTACACCTTC. Its protein product is CASSSPGQGHYGYTF.